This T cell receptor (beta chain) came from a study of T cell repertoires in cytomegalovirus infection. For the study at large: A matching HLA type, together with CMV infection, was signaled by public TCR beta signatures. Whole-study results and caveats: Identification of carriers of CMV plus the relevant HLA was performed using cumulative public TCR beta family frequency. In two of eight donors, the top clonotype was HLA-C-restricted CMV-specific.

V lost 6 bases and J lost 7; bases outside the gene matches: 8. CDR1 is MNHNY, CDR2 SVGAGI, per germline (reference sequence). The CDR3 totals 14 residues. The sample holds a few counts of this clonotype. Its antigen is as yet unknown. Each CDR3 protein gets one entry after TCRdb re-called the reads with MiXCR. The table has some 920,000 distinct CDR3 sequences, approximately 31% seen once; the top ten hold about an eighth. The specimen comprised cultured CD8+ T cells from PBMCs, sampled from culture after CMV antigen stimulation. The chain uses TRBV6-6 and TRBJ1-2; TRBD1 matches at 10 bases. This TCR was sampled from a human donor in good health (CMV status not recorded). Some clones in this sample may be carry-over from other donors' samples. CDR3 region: CASSGQGVDFGYTF. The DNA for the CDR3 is TGTGCCAGCAGCGGACAGGGGGTTGACTTTGGCTACACCTTC.